The clone carrying this TCR beta chain was seen many times. As yet, its antigen is unknown. Via MiXCR, TCRdb re-called the RT-PCR reads, giving one row per CDR3 protein. The sample carries about 570,000 distinct CDR3 sequences, roughly 10% recorded once. Trimming took 2 bases from V and 3 from J; bases not matched to a gene: 3. Germline assignment: CDR1 SGHTA and CDR2 FQGNSA. CDR3 length equals 15 residues. The entry originates in a study of response to subunit inactivated influenza vaccine. Study-wide points: Each seasonal flu vaccination may recruit only limited new T cells, authors suggested.

These sequences were also reported in another study, on T cells expressing NK-cell markers. This second report adds: The TCR beta cDNA came from 5'RACE template switching with UMIs. TCR beta repertoires came from sorted CD3+CD56+NKG2C+, CD3+CD56+NKG2C- and CD3+CD56-NKG2C+ T cells. There were seven HCMV-seropositive donors and one seronegative donor among the eight sequenced. The study found dominant NKG2C+ clonotypes at roughly 1.0-7.5% of CD8+ T cells in six donors.

The TCR originated in a man aged 50 to 59 who received an inactivated influenza vaccine. Sample: PBMCs from blood, taken on the day of vaccination. The rearrangement joins TRBV7-2 to TRBJ2-1, with TRBD2 identical over 8 bases. The CDR3 coding sequence is TGTGCCAGCAGCTTAACCGGGACTAGCTACAATGAGCAGTTCTTC. As protein: CASSLTGTSYNEQFF.